The text below deals with one T cell receptor (beta chain). This record comes from a study of blood T cell repertoires in COVID-19. V was clipped by 2 bases and J by 5 bases, with 7 bases between them. The CDR3 loop spans 13 amino acids. Clones were read by immunoSEQ multiplex PCR, and TCRdb kept only the in-frame ones, dropping some. The table has 200,000 to 250,000 clones, less than 85% seen once. This chain uses TRBV12-3 or TRBV12-4 with TRBJ2-1, with D uncertain. The clonotype originates from a woman in her 70s with acute or convalescent COVID-19. What was sequenced was peripheral blood. The CDR3 spells CASSLSQNNEQFF. As DNA, the CDR3 is TGTGCCAGCAGTTTAAGCCAAAACAATGAGCAGTTCTTC.